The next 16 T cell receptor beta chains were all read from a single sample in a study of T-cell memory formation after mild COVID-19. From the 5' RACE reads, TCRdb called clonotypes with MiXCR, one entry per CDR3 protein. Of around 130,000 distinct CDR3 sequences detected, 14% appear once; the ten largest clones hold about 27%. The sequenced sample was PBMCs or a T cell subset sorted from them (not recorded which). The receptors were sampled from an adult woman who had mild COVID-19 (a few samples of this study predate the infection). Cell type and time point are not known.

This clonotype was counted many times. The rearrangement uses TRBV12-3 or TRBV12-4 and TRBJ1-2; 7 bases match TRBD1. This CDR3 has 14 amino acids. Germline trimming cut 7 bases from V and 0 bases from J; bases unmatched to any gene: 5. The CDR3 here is CASTTQGPNYGYTF. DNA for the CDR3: TGTGCCAGCACCACACAGGGGCCTAACTATGGCTACACCTTC.

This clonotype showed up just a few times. The CDR3 sequence is CASSFSVGDQPQHF. The CDR3 DNA reads as TGTGCCAGCAGCTTTAGCGTGGGGGATCAGCCCCAGCATTTT. V is TRBV7-6 and J is TRBJ1-5, with D possibly matching TRBD1 (5 bases). Trimming stripped 3 bases from V and 5 bases from J, with 11 bases between. The CDR3 has 14 residues. From germline, CDR1 is SGHVS and CDR2 FNYEAQ. Full variable domain (remainder filled in from reference TRBV7-6 and TRBJ1-5): GAGVSQSPRYKVTKRGQDVALRCDPISGHVSLYWYRQALGQGPEFLTYFNYEAQQDKSGLPNDRFSAERPEGSISTLTIQRTEQRDSAMYRCASSFSVGDQPQHFGDGTRLSIL.

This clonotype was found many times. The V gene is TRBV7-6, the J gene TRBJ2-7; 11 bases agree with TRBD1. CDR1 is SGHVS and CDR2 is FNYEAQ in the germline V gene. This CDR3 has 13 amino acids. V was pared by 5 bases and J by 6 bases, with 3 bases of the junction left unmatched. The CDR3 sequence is CASSQGTGGEQYF. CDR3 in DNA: TGTGCCAGCAGCCAGGGGACAGGGGGCGAGCAGTACTTC.

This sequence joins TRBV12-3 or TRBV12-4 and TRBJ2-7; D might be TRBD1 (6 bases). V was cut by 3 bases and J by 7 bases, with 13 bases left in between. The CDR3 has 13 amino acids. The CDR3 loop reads CASSFGRGGEQYF. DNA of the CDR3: TGTGCCAGCAGTTTTGGCAGGGGCGGAGAGCAGTACTTC.

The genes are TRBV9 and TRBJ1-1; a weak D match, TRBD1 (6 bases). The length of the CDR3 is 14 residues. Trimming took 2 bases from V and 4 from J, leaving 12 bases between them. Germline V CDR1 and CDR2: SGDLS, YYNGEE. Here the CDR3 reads CASSVGGASTEAFF. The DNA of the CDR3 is TGTGCCAGCAGCGTGGGGGGCGCGAGCACTGAAGCTTTCTTT.

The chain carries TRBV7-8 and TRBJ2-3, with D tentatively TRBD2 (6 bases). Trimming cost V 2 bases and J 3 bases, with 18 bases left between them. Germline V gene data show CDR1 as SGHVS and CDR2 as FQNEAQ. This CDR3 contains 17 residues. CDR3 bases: TGTGCCAGCAGCTTACGGGCTAGCGCCGGGGCGACAGATACGCAGTATTTT. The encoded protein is CASSLRASAGATDTQYF.

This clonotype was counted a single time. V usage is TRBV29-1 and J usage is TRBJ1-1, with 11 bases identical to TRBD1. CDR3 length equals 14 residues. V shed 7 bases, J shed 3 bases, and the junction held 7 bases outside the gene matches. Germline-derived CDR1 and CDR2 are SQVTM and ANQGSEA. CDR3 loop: CSGAGTGGDTEAFF. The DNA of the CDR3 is TGCAGCGGCGCCGGGACAGGGGGGGACACTGAAGCTTTCTTT.

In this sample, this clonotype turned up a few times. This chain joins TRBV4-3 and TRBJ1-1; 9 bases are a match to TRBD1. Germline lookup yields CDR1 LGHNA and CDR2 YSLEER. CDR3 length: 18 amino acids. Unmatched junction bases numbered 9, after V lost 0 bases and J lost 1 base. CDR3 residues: CASSQDAGTGYTNTEAFF. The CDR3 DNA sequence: TGCGCCAGCAGCCAAGATGCTGGGACAGGGTATACGAACACTGAAGCTTTCTTT.

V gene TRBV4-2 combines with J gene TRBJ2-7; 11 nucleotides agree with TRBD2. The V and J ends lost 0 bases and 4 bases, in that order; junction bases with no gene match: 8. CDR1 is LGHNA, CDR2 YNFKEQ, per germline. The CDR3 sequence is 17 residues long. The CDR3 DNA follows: TGTGCCAGCAGCCAAGAGCTAGCGGGGGGAATTATTTACGAGCAGTACTTC. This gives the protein CASSQELAGGIIYEQYF.

The CDR3 protein is CASSSRQWGTDTQYF. CDR3 bases: TGTGCCAGCAGTTCACGACAGTGGGGCACAGATACGCAGTATTTT. J is TRBJ2-3 and V is TRBV2; a weak D match, TRBD1 (5 bases). CDR1 and CDR2 (germline): SNHLY, FYNNEI. The V and J ends lost 5 bases and 1 base respectively, with 13 bases between them. This CDR3 contains 15 residues.

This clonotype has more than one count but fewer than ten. CDR3 DNA sequence: TGTGCCAGCAGCTTAGTTTATCCTAGCGGATACACAGATACGCAGTATTTT. It translates to CASSLVYPSGYTDTQYF. The chain uses TRBV7-9 and TRBJ2-3; 7 bases align to TRBD2. Trimming took 1 base from V and 2 from J; bases not matched to a gene: 9. Germline assignment: CDR1 SEHNR and CDR2 FQNEAQ (reference sequence). CDR3 length: 17 amino acids.

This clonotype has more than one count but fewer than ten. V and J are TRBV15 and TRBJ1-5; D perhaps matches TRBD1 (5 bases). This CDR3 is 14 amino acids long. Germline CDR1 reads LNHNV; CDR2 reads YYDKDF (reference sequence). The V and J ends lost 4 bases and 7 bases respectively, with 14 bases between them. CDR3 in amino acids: CATSTYGAGQPQHF. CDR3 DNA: TGTGCCACCAGCACCTACGGGGCGGGGCAGCCCCAGCATTTT.

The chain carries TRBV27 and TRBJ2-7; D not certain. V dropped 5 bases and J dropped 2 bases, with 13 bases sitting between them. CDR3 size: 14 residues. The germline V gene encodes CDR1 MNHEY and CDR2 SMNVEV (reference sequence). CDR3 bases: TGTGCCAGCAGTGCGAACGGAGTTCCCTACGAGCAGTACTTC. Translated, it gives CASSANGVPYEQYF.

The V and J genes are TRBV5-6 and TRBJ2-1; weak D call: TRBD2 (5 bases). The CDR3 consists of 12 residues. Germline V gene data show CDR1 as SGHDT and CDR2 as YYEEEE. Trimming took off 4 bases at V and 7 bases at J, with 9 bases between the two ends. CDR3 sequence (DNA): TGTGCCAGCAGCCCGGACTCTAATGAGCAGTTCTTC. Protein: CASSPDSNEQFF.

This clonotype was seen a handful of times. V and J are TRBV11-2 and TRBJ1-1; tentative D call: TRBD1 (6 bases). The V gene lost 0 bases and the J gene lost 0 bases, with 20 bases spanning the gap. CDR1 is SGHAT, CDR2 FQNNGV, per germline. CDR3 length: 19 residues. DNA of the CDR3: TGTGCCAGCAGCTTAGATCTTTTTGCAGGGGCGGGGATGAACACTGAAGCTTTCTTT. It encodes CASSLDLFAGAGMNTEAFF.

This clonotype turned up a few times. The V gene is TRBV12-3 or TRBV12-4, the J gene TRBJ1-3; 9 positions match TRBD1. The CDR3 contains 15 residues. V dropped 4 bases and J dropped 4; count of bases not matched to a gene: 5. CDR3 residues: CASSSWDRVGNTIYF. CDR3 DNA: TGTGCCAGCAGTTCTTGGGACAGGGTCGGAAACACCATATATTTT.